These 7 T cell receptor beta chains were sequenced from one sample in a study of T cell responses to AZD1222 COVID-19 vaccine (dated by TCRdb to the early 2020s). This specimen's time point label, interpreted: baseline before first vaccination. The library came from the immunoSEQ multiplex PCR assay. This immuneACCESS table, as held by TCRdb, lists in-frame sequences with V and J called but not all clones. Of the missing ones, under half trace to an unresolved V gene in checked studies; the others have no known cause. This sample gives around 130,000 clones in total; 75% to 90% of them show up just once. The ten largest clonotypes hold about 3% of the sample. Sequences were derived from peripheral blood, sampled on day 0 of AZD1222 vaccination. Source of these receptors: an adult in good health.

The V and J genes are TRBV5-1 and TRBJ2-7, with D maybe TRBD1 (5 bases). V was shortened by 4 bases and J by 0 bases, with 11 bases between the two germline ends. Per germline, CDR1 SGHRS and CDR2 YFSETQ. The CDR3 consists of 14 residues. The CDR3 spells CASSPFRDSYEQYF. CDR3 sequence (DNA): TGCGCCAGCAGCCCTTTCAGGGACTCCTACGAGCAGTACTTC. Looking up the rest from reference TRBV5-1 and TRBJ2-7 gives the full variable domain: KAGVTQTPRYLIKTRGQQVTLSCSPISGHRSVSWYQQTPGQGLQFLFEYFSETQRNKGNFPGRFSGRQFSNSRSEMNVSTLELGDSALYLCASSPFRDSYEQYFGPGTRLTVT.

Only one count was recorded for this clone. V usage is TRBV15 and J usage is TRBJ2-3; D may be TRBD1 or TRBD2 (5 bases each). V was shortened by 6 bases and J by 0 bases, with 22 bases between the two germline ends. Germline V gene sequence: CDR1 LNHNV, CDR2 YYDKDF (reference sequence). The CDR3 is 18 amino acids. The CDR3 here is CATRNSGTLWTSTDTQYF. The CDR3 DNA reads TGTGCCACCAGGAATTCGGGGACCCTTTGGACTAGCACAGATACGCAGTATTTT.

The rearrangement joins TRBV28 to TRBJ1-1, with 7 nucleotides matching TRBD1. Trimming took 5 bases from V and 4 from J; bases not matched to a gene: 7. CDR1 is MDHEN, CDR2 SYDVKM, per germline. This CDR3 has 14 amino acids. The CDR3 DNA reads TGTGCCAGCAGTACGCGGAGGGGGCCCACTGAAGCTTTCTTT. It codes for CASSTRRGPTEAFF.

This chain links TRBV27 with TRBJ1-3; perhaps TRBD1 as D (6 bases). The CDR3 runs 16 residues. V shed 3 bases and J shed 0 bases, with 12 bases lying between them. The germline V gene has CDR1 MNHEY and CDR2 SMNVEV (reference sequence). CDR3 in amino acids: CASSFRQGLSGNTIYF. In DNA, the CDR3 is TGTGCCAGCAGTTTTCGGCAGGGGCTCTCTGGAAACACCATATATTTT.

The V gene is TRBV28, the J gene TRBJ2-2; 7 nucleotides line up with TRBD1. The CDR3 is 18 residues long. Germline assignment: CDR1 MDHEN and CDR2 SYDVKM. Unmatched junction bases numbered 16, after V lost 8 bases and J lost 1 base. The CDR3, as DNA: TGTGCCAGCCTCCAAGTGGGGTTAAGGGGGCTGAACACCGGGGAGCTGTTTTTT. Translated, it gives CASLQVGLRGLNTGELFF.

The chain links TRBV4-3 to TRBJ2-1; TRBD2 matches at 8 bases. From germline, CDR1 is LGHNA and CDR2 YSLEER. The CDR3 runs to 16 residues. The V gene end was trimmed by 4 bases and the J gene end by 8 bases; junction bases not matched to a gene: 13. CDR3 amino acids: CASSPTVSGSFDEQFF. The CDR3 nucleotides are TGCGCCAGCAGCCCGACAGTAAGCGGGAGTTTCGATGAGCAGTTCTTC.

The chain uses TRBV10-3 and TRBJ1-1, with D unclear. The V end lost 0 bases, the J end lost 5 bases, and 19 bases lay between the germline ends. Germline values: CDR1 ENHRY, CDR2 SYGVKD. The length of the CDR3 is 17 residues. CDR3 loop: CAISESNLRSAATEAFF. Written as DNA, the CDR3 is TGTGCCATCAGTGAGTCGAACTTACGTTCGGCGGCGACTGAAGCTTTCTTT.